This T cell receptor (beta chain) was identified during a study of cytomegalovirus exposure and HLA in healthy donors. This clone was detected a few times. Vbeta (60) and Jbeta (13) primers were used in the PCR. Clones were sequenced by immunoSEQ multiplex PCR, and TCRdb holds only the in-frame ones, with some missing. The sample holds roughly 200,000 clones, over 65% seen once. Between the trimmed V and J ends, which lost 5 bases and 8 bases, there was a span of 9 bases. This CDR3 region has 11 residues. CDR1 MDHEN and CDR2 SYDVKM come from the germline V gene. Sequencing was performed on PBMCs. V gene TRBV28 combines with J gene TRBJ1-2; D unresolved. The TCR was taken from a woman aged 60-70 years in good health and CMV-seropositive. In DNA, the CDR3 is TGTGCCAGCAGTGCAGGTCGGGGCTACACCTTC. It translates to CASSAGRGYTF.